This T cell receptor (beta chain) was recovered during a study of shared T cell receptors in the human thymus. Only in-frame clones appear in the TCRdb table, and some are missing; sequencing was by immunoSEQ multiplex PCR. The data hold approximately 730,000 clones, with over 75% observed a single time. The CDR3 has 15 residues. Germline lookup yields CDR1 SGHRS and CDR2 YFSETQ. Between the trimmed V and J ends, which lost 1 base and 8 bases, there was a span of 16 bases. The data were also submitted as part of a second study, on human thymus T cells. According to that study: The sample donors, healthy Finnish infants, were having corrective surgery for congenital heart defects. Thymus specimens were resections from corrective heart surgery. Across thymic and blood repertoires, the usage of V and J genes appeared to be biased. Highly overlapping thymic repertoires in unrelated individuals were reported by related research.

The J gene is TRBJ1-3, the V gene TRBV5-1; weak D call: TRBD1 (6 bases). Sequencing was performed on thymocytes. This receptor was taken from a girl less than two years old with a congenital heart defect. CDR3 region: CASSLQNRDFDTIYF. For the CDR3, the DNA is TGCGCCAGCAGCTTGCAGAACAGGGATTTCGACACCATATATTTT.